These 26 T cell receptor beta chains were all obtained from the same sample, sequenced in a study of blood T cell repertoires in COVID-19. The table came from immunoSEQ multiplex PCR; TCRdb's copy has only in-frame clones and leaves some out. The table has roughly 300,000 clones, approximately 89% seen once; the top ten hold about 2%. Material: peripheral blood. These receptors all stem from a woman younger than 45 with COVID-19, enrolled during active disease.

The rearrangement uses TRBV5-1 and TRBJ2-7; D is undetermined. The CDR3 runs 15 residues. Germline V gene sequence: CDR1 SGHRS, CDR2 YFSETQ. V was clipped by 0 bases and J by 3 bases, with 13 bases between them. CDR3 in DNA: TGCGCCAGCAGCTTGGGCCCGGGTGTAAACTACGAGCAGTACTTC. Translation: CASSLGPGVNYEQYF. Together with reference TRBV5-1 and TRBJ2-7, the CDR3 gives the full variable domain: KAGVTQTPRYLIKTRGQQVTLSCSPISGHRSVSWYQQTPGQGLQFLFEYFSETQRNKGNFPGRFSGRQFSNSRSEMNVSTLELGDSALYLCASSLGPGVNYEQYFGPGTRLTVT.

This sequence joins TRBV5-6 and TRBJ1-1; no clear D. CDR1 SGHDT and CDR2 YYEEEE come from the germline V gene. CDR3 length: 14 amino acids. Trimming removed 2 bases from V and 2 bases from J, with 10 bases in between. The CDR3 DNA reads as TGTGCCAGCAGCTTAGAGGGCGATAACACTGAAGCTTTCTTT. Protein sequence: CASSLEGDNTEAFF.

J is TRBJ2-7 and V is TRBV6-5, with TRBD1 identical over 10 bases. V shed 6 bases, J shed 0 bases, and the junction held 5 bases outside the gene matches. This CDR3 spans 15 amino acids. Germline loops: CDR1 MNHEY, CDR2 SVGAGI. In DNA, the CDR3 is TGTGCCAGCAGCGGGGGACAGGGGAGCTCCTACGAGCAGTACTTC. Translation gives CASSGGQGSSYEQYF.

This chain connects TRBV19 to TRBJ2-5; TRBD2 matches 16 bases. CDR3 length: 18 amino acids. V was pared by 6 bases and J by 5 bases, with 12 bases of the junction left unmatched. Looked up from germline, CDR1 is LNHDA and CDR2 is SQIVND (reference sequence). The CDR3 nucleotides read TGTGCCAGTAGCTTAACCTCCGGGACTAGCGGGAGGGCCGAGACCCAGTACTTC. Encoded protein: CASSLTSGTSGRAETQYF.

The genes are TRBV5-1 and TRBJ2-7; 8 bases align to TRBD1. Germline V CDR1 and CDR2: SGHRS, YFSETQ. The ends lost 3 bases at V and 4 bases at J; junction bases unmatched: 6. This CDR3 spans 14 amino acids. CDR3 DNA sequence: TGCGCCAGCAGCTCTGTGGACAGGGAGTACGAGCAGTACTTC. It encodes CASSSVDREYEQYF.

The chain combines TRBV27 with TRBJ2-7; TRBD1 agrees at 8 bases. The CDR3 runs to 14 residues. CDR1 MNHEY and CDR2 SMNVEV come from the germline V gene (reference sequence). Germline trimming cut 3 bases from V and 7 bases from J; bases unmatched to any gene: 8. The CDR3 sequence: CASSFRDRGGEQYF. In nucleotides, the CDR3 is TGTGCCAGCAGTTTCCGAGACAGGGGCGGAGAGCAGTACTTC.

This clone has a single count. The V gene is TRBV5-4, the J gene TRBJ1-1, with a weak D call TRBD1 (5 bases). Germline values: CDR1 SGHNT, CDR2 YYREEE (reference sequence). The CDR3 is 15 residues long. Deletions cut 4 bases from V and 1 base from J, with 14 bases between. CDR3 DNA sequence: TGTGCCAGCAGCGCGACGGACACGTCGAACACTGAAGCTTTCTTT. This sequence encodes CASSATDTSNTEAFF.

The J gene is TRBJ1-2, the V gene TRBV11-2; tentatively, D is TRBD1 (6 bases). The CDR3 is made up of 16 amino acids. Germline V gene sequence: CDR1 SGHAT, CDR2 FQNNGV. V was pared by 2 bases and J by 3 bases, with 16 bases between. The CDR3 protein is CASSLTPGGPDYGYTF. DNA of the CDR3: TGTGCCAGCAGCTTAACCCCGGGGGGCCCGGACTATGGCTACACCTTC.

This chain uses TRBV11-2 with TRBJ1-1; tentatively, D is TRBD1 (5 bases). Germline CDR1 is SGHAT and CDR2 is FQNNGV. V was clipped by 5 bases and J by 2 bases, with 12 bases between them. The CDR3 consists of 14 residues. CDR3 nucleotides: TGTGCCAGCAGCCCCAGGGTTACAAACACTGAAGCTTTCTTT. It yields the protein CASSPRVTNTEAFF.

In its sample, this clone was seen once. The chain recombines TRBV2 with TRBJ2-2; 10 positions agree with TRBD2. Germline V gene data show CDR1 as SNHLY and CDR2 as FYNNEI. The CDR3 extends over 16 amino acids. V was pared by 3 bases and J by 8 bases, with 9 bases of the junction left unmatched. The CDR3 loop reads CASSDRLAGAGGELFF. CDR3 nucleotides: TGTGCCAGCAGTGATCGTCTAGCGGGAGCTGGGGGGGAGCTGTTTTTT. The whole variable domain, filled in from reference TRBV2 and TRBJ2-2, reads EPEVTQTPSHQVTQMGQEVILRCVPISNHLYFYWYRQILGQKVEFLVSFYNNEISEKSEIFDDQFSVERPDGSNFTLKIRSTKLEDSAMYFCASSDRLAGAGGELFFGEGSRLTVL.

This clone was seen only once. The rearrangement uses TRBV24-1 and TRBJ1-1, with no clear D. The CDR3 has 13 amino acids. V dropped 3 bases and J dropped 1 base, with 5 bases sitting between them. Germline V CDR1 and CDR2: KGHDR, SFDVKD. The CDR3 coding sequence is TGTGCCACCAGTGATCCAGGGAACACTGAAGCTTTCTTT. This codes for CATSDPGNTEAFF.

The V gene is TRBV28, the J gene TRBJ2-6; a weak D match, TRBD1 (5 bases). CDR1 and CDR2 (germline): MDHEN, SYDVKM. The CDR3 is 15 amino acids. Trimming took 10 bases from V and 1 from J, leaving 14 bases between them. As DNA, the CDR3 is TGTGCCACAAGGACATCAGCATCTGGGGCCAACGTCCTGACTTTC. This sequence encodes CATRTSASGANVLTF.

The chain uses TRBV27 and TRBJ2-1; TRBD2 aligns across 14 bases. The J segment lost 7 bases and the V segment lost 5 bases, leaving 10 bases of the junction unmatched. The germline V gene encodes CDR1 MNHEY and CDR2 SMNVEV (reference sequence). The CDR3 extends over 17 amino acids. CDR3 nucleotides: TGTGCCAGCAGTCAACCGGGACTAGCGGGAGTCTTGAATGAGCAGTTCTTC. It codes for CASSQPGLAGVLNEQFF.

The chain links TRBV12-5 to TRBJ1-5; 8 bases agree with TRBD1. There are 15 residues in the CDR3. Germline CDR1 is LGHNT and CDR2 is FRNRAP. With V trimmed by 6 bases and J by 5 bases, 9 bases remained unmatched. CDR3 region: CASGPGQGAYQPQHF. The CDR3 DNA reads as TGTGCTAGTGGACCCGGACAGGGCGCGTATCAGCCCCAGCATTTT.

CDR3 protein: CASTTLGLEADTQYF. CDR3 sequence (DNA): TGTGCCAGCACGACTCTCGGACTAGAGGCAGATACGCAGTATTTT. V and J are TRBV7-2 and TRBJ2-3; 7 nucleotides line up with TRBD2. Germline V gene sequence: CDR1 SGHTA, CDR2 FQGNSA. The J segment lost 4 bases and the V segment lost 7 bases, leaving 11 bases of the junction unmatched. The CDR3 is 15 amino acids.

The CDR3, as DNA: TGCAGCTTCGCAGGTGTTGGCAGAACTGAAGCTTTCTTT. This sequence encodes CSFAGVGRTEAFF. J is TRBJ1-1 and V is TRBV29-1; D is uncertain. This CDR3 region has 13 residues. Germline values: CDR1 SQVTM, CDR2 ANQGSEA. The V end lost 8 bases, the J end lost 5 bases, and 18 bases lay between the germline ends.

The chain links TRBV1 to TRBJ2-4; the table's TRBD2 call for D was not verified on the DNA. TRBV1 is a listed pseudogene. This CDR3 contains 18 residues. CDR3 in amino acids: CTSSHHATSGSEINIQYF. In nucleotides, the CDR3 is TGCACCAGCAGCCATCACGCGACTAGCGGGAGTGAGATAAACATTCAGTACTTC.

The chain has TRBV30 and TRBJ2-5; tentative D call: TRBD2 (5 bases). The CDR3 extends over 14 amino acids. Germline V gene lookup returns CDR1 GTSNPN and CDR2 SVGIG (reference sequence). Trimming took off 1 base at V and 4 bases at J, with 13 bases between the two ends. CDR3 loop: CAWSGVLGIETQYF. For the CDR3, the DNA is TGTGCCTGGAGTGGGGTACTAGGTATAGAGACCCAGTACTTC.

J is TRBJ2-3 and V is TRBV5-4; TRBD1 matches 8 bases. V shed 4 bases and J 1 base; nucleotides not matched to a gene: 5. The CDR3 consists of 15 residues. The germline gives CDR1 SGHNT, CDR2 YYREEE (reference sequence). The DNA for the CDR3 is TGTGCCAGCAGCCCGGACAGGGCCGGCACAGATACGCAGTATTTT. Protein product: CASSPDRAGTDTQYF.

This clone appeared a single time. The chain couples TRBV4-2 to TRBJ2-2; D ambiguous. The CDR3 has 16 amino acids. Germline V lookup: CDR1 LGHNA, CDR2 YNFKEQ. Trimming stripped 0 bases from V and 9 bases from J, with 17 bases between. CDR3 coding DNA: TGTGCCAGCAGCCAAGAAATCGGTTCGTCAGGTCGGGAGCTGTTTTTT. Amino acid sequence: CASSQEIGSSGRELFF.

The chain links TRBV10-3 to TRBJ1-6; D gene uncertain. This CDR3 is 14 amino acids long. Trimming shortened V by 2 bases and J by 8 bases, and 10 bases separated the two germline ends. The germline CDR1 and CDR2 sequences are ENHRY and SYGVKD. The CDR3 here is CAISEAEPYSPLHF. CDR3 nucleotides: TGTGCCATCAGTGAGGCGGAACCTTATTCACCCCTCCACTTT.

This clone has just a few counts. The chain carries TRBV13 and TRBJ2-1; 11 bases match TRBD2. Germline trimming cut 3 bases from V and 3 bases from J; bases unmatched to any gene: 7. The CDR3 has 17 amino acids. The germline CDR1 and CDR2 sequences are PRHDT and FYEKMQ (reference sequence). CDR3 bases: TGTGCCAGCAGCTTCTCGTTAGCGGGAGGGAACTACAATGAGCAGTTCTTC. This gives the protein CASSFSLAGGNYNEQFF.

The chain combines TRBV27 with TRBJ2-7; possibly TRBD1 for D (5 bases). V shed 4 bases and J shed 0 bases, with 13 bases lying between them. This CDR3 spans 15 amino acids. Germline V CDR1 and CDR2: MNHEY, SMNVEV (reference sequence). The CDR3 region has the DNA TGTGCCAGCAGTTCCCGACAGTATAGCTCCTACGAGCAGTACTTC. Its protein product is CASSSRQYSSYEQYF.

The V call is TRBV10-3, the J call TRBJ2-2; 8 positions match TRBD2. Germline CDR1 reads ENHRY; CDR2 reads SYGVKD. This CDR3 spans 16 amino acids. After removal of 4 bases from V and 2 bases from J, the junction contained 6 bases not matched to a gene. The CDR3 nucleotides are TGTGCCATCAGTGCCAATAGCGGGGACAACACCGGGGAGCTGTTTTTT. The encoded protein is CAISANSGDNTGELFF.

The rearrangement joins TRBV2 to TRBJ2-5; 10 bases fit TRBD2. The CDR3 runs to 15 residues. Germline loops: CDR1 SNHLY, CDR2 FYNNEI. V trimming: 4 bases; J trimming: 7 bases; junction bases outside the gene matches: 9. CDR3 DNA sequence: TGTGCCAGCAGTGTCTCTAGCGGGAGTACGGGGACCCAGTACTTC. Residues: CASSVSSGSTGTQYF.

This sequence joins TRBV30 and TRBJ2-3, with D possibly TRBD2 on 5 matching bases. The CDR3 length is 14 residues. V gave up 3 bases and J gave up 13 bases, with 23 bases separating them. Per germline, CDR1 GTSNPN and CDR2 SVGIG (reference sequence). The CDR3 DNA sequence: TGTGCCTGGAGCGTAATAGCGACCCATCCCGGAAAGTATTTT. The encoded protein is CAWSVIATHPGKYF. Full variable domain (missing parts from reference TRBV30 and TRBJ2-3): SQTIHQWPATLVQPVGSPLSLECTVEGTSNPNLYWYRQAAGRGLQLLFYSVGIGQISSEVPQNLSASRPQDRQFILSSKKLLLSDSGFYLCAWSVIATHPGKYFGPGTRLTVL.